This is a list of T cell receptor beta chains from one sample in a study of shared clonotypes between healthy human individuals. The repertoire was sequenced with immunoSEQ multiplex PCR; TCRdb's copy has only in-frame clones and lacks some. This table has over 700,000 clones, around 70% appearing once. Specimen: memory CD4+ T cells sorted from blood. The receptors come from a woman in her thirties in good health. The CDR3 runs from the conserved cysteine through the conserved F or W. The D gene is left open where the match is weak. The size of a clone is reported for some rows only, either as once, few or many, or as a class for expanded clones.

d_gene | abundance | j_gene | v_gene | CDR3aa | CDR3nt
NA | NA | TRBJ2-7 | TRBV7-2 | CASSLRRSSEQYF | TGTGCCAGCAGCCTACGGAGGTCCTCCGAGCAGTACTTC
NA | NA | TRBJ2-1 | TRBV5-8 | CASSRLGSSYNEQFF | TGTGCCAGCAGTCGATTGGGGAGCTCCTACAATGAGCAGTTCTTC
TRBD1 | NA | TRBJ1-1 | TRBV18 | CASSPFRGSTEAFF | TGTGCCAGCTCACCATTCAGGGGGTCCACTGAAGCTTTCTTT
NA | once | TRBJ1-1 | TRBV30 | CAWSLDVAGGGEAFF | TGTGCCTGGAGTCTAGACGTCGCCGGGGGGGGTGAAGCTTTCTTT
TRBD2 | NA | TRBJ2-2 | TRBV2 | CASKGLARTGELFF | TGTGCCAGCAAAGGACTAGCACGCACCGGGGAGCTGTTTTTT
TRBD1 | NA | TRBJ2-1 | TRBV25-1 | CASSGKTGGTNEQFF | TGTGCCAGCAGTGGAAAAACAGGGGGGACCAATGAGCAGTTCTTC
TRBD2 | once | TRBJ2-7 | TRBV30 | CASTPGGSYEQYF | TGTGCCTCCACTCCGGGAGGTTCCTACGAGCAGTACTTC
NA | NA | TRBJ2-7 | TRBV7-2 | CASSPKGLASEQYF | TGTGCCAGCAGCCCGAAGGGTCTAGCGTCCGAGCAGTACTTC
NA | NA | TRBJ1-1 | TRBV7-9 | CASSPWTQKITEAFF | TGTGCCAGCAGCCCATGGACGCAGAAGATTACTGAAGCTTTCTTT
TRBD2 | NA | TRBJ2-4 | TRBV19 | CASSIGGGSRAKNIQYF | TGTGCCAGTAGTATAGGTGGCGGGAGTAGGGCCAAAAACATTCAGTACTTC
NA | NA | TRBJ2-7 | TRBV18 | CASPAYEQYF | TGTGCCAGCCCGGCCTACGAGCAGTACTTC
TRBD2 | NA | TRBJ2-7 | TRBV2 | CASRAGLAEAYEQYF | TGTGCCAGCAGGGCGGGTCTAGCGGAAGCCTACGAGCAGTACTTC
NA | NA | TRBJ2-3 | TRBV6-1 | CASRTGPTTDTQYF | TGTGCCAGCAGGACCGGGCCCACCACAGATACGCAGTATTTT
TRBD2 | NA | TRBJ2-7 | TRBV28 | CASSLRGGRRYEQYF | TGTGCCAGCAGTTTACGGGGCGGGAGGCGGTACGAGCAGTACTTC
NA | NA | TRBJ1-1 | TRBV7-6 | CASSPIPLDELVPTEAFF | TGTGCCAGCAGCCCCATCCCACTTGACGAGTTAGTGCCCACTGAAGCTTTCTTT
NA | few | TRBJ2-3 | TRBV11-3 | CASSSRADTQYF | TGTGCCAGCAGCTCCAGAGCAGATACGCAGTATTTT
NA | NA | TRBJ1-4 | TRBV5-1 | CASSLKGGLEKLFF | TGCGCCAGCAGCTTGAAGGGGGGGCTTGAAAAACTGTTTTTT
NA | NA | TRBJ2-7 | TRBV5-5 | CASSPHRTYEQYF | TGTGCCAGCAGCCCTCACCGCACATACGAGCAGTACTTC
TRBD1 | NA | TRBJ2-7 | TRBV29-1 | CSVSGTGPSYEQYF | TGCAGCGTTTCCGGGACAGGCCCTTCCTACGAGCAGTACTTC
NA | NA | TRBJ2-1 | TRBV7-8 | CASSKGTTNEQFF | TGTGCCAGCAGCAAAGGGACAACCAATGAGCAGTTCTTC
NA | NA | TRBJ1-2 | TRBV14 | CASSLMGRGYTF | TGTGCCAGCAGCCTTATGGGACGCGGCTACACCTTC
NA | NA | TRBJ1-1 | TRBV4-1 | CASSPPGRENTEAFF | TGCGCCAGCAGCCCCCCGGGTAGGGAAAACACTGAAGCTTTCTTT
NA | few | TRBJ1-5 | TRBV11-2 | CASSQQRDQPQHF | TGTGCCAGCAGCCAACAGAGGGATCAGCCCCAGCATTTT
NA | NA | TRBJ1-2 | TRBV5-1 | CASSLDSTNYGYTF | TGCGCCAGCAGCCTTGACAGCACTAACTATGGCTACACCTTC
NA | few | TRBJ2-7 | TRBV5-1 | CASSLAAGFMYEQYF | TGCGCCAGCAGCTTGGCGGCAGGGTTTATGTACGAGCAGTACTTC
NA | NA | TRBJ2-7 | TRBV5-4 | CASSSLDRPLEQYF | TGTGCCAGCAGCTCTTTGGACAGACCCCTCGAGCAGTACTTC
NA | NA | TRBJ2-6 | TRBV4-1 | CASSPGADSSGANVLTF | TGCGCCAGCAGCCCTGGTGCCGACAGCTCTGGGGCCAACGTCCTGACTTTC
TRBD1 | NA | TRBJ2-7 | TRBV5-1 | CASSEQGAIYEQYF | TGCGCCAGCAGCGAGCAGGGGGCAATCTACGAGCAGTACTTC
TRBD1 | NA | TRBJ1-2 | TRBV28 | CASSTGQARNGYTF | TGTGCCAGCAGTACCGGACAGGCAAGGAATGGCTACACCTTC
NA | NA | TRBJ2-4 | TRBV19 | CASSISGAQLKNIQYF | TGTGCCAGTAGTATATCGGGAGCCCAGCTTAAAAACATTCAGTACTTC
TRBD1 | NA | TRBJ2-1 | TRBV27 | CASRRTGGRDNEQFF | TGTGCCAGCAGGCGTACAGGGGGAAGGGACAATGAGCAGTTCTTC
NA | NA | TRBJ1-3 | TRBV11-2 | CASSLLVDGNTIYF | TGTGCCAGCAGCTTATTGGTCGATGGAAACACCATATATTTT
TRBD1 | NA | TRBJ1-1 | TRBV27 | CASSARTGVNTEAFF | TGTGCCAGCAGCGCCCGGACAGGGGTGAACACTGAAGCTTTCTTT
TRBD1 | NA | TRBJ2-7 | TRBV27 | CASSTTTARDRVLQQYF | TGTGCCAGCAGTACCACCACCGCCCGGGACAGGGTTTTGCAGCAGTACTTC
TRBD1 | NA | TRBJ1-3 | TRBV19 | CASSPGQNSGNTIYF | TGTGCCAGTAGCCCGGGACAGAACTCTGGAAACACCATATATTTT
NA | many | TRBJ1-6 | TRBV7-9 | CASSLIPRGSPLHF | TGTGCCAGCAGCTTAATCCCAAGGGGGTCACCCCTCCACTTT
NA | NA | TRBJ1-1 | TRBV27 | CASSLRGTGVSEAFF | TGTGCCAGCAGTTTAAGAGGGACCGGGGTGTCTGAAGCTTTCTTT
NA | NA | TRBJ1-5 | TRBV7-9 | CASSVHNQPQHF | TGTGCCAGCAGTGTCCATAATCAGCCCCAGCATTTT
TRBD2 | NA | TRBJ2-1 | TRBV18 | CASSPGTSGYNEQFF | TGTGCCAGCTCACCAGGGACTAGCGGTTACAATGAGCAGTTCTTC
TRBD2 | NA | TRBJ2-4 | TRBV14 | CASSQDRGGRNKNIQYF | TGTGCCAGCAGCCAAGATCGGGGGGGCCGAAATAAAAACATTCAGTACTTC
NA | NA | TRBJ2-2 | TRBV2 | CASGVRLDTGELFF | TGTGCCAGCGGGGTGAGGTTGGACACCGGGGAGCTGTTTTTT
TRBD2 | NA | TRBJ2-1 | TRBV29-1 | CSVAAGGGNNEQFF | TGCAGCGTTGCAGCGGGAGGTGGTAACAATGAGCAGTTCTTC
NA | NA | TRBJ2-1 | TRBV6-1 | CASTLGEMYSEQFF | TGTGCCAGCACCCTGGGGGAGATGTATAGTGAGCAGTTCTTC
TRBD2 | few | TRBJ2-5 | TRBV5-1 | CASSVAGGLETQYF | TGCGCCAGCAGCGTAGCGGGAGGTCTGGAGACCCAGTACTTC
NA | NA | TRBJ2-4 | TRBV5-4 | CASSLDSLAKNIQYF | TGTGCCAGCAGCCTCGACTCCCTAGCCAAAAACATTCAGTACTTC
TRBD1 | NA | TRBJ1-2 | TRBV18 | CASSPEGTAYGYTF | TGTGCCAGCTCACCGGAAGGGACAGCATATGGCTACACCTTC
NA | NA | TRBJ2-7 | TRBV27 | CASSFATVYRDEQYF | TGTGCCAGCAGTTTCGCGACCGTCTACCGGGACGAGCAGTACTTC
NA | NA | TRBJ2-7 | TRBV10-3 | CAISESNSGSYEQYF | TGTGCCATCAGTGAGTCTAATAGCGGCTCCTACGAGCAGTACTTC
NA | once | TRBJ1-5 | TRBV28 | CASSLADFYSNQPQHF | TGTGCCAGCAGTTTAGCAGACTTCTATAGCAATCAGCCCCAGCATTTT
NA | NA | TRBJ2-1 | TRBV28 | CATALQGVEQFF | TGTGCCACCGCTCTACAGGGAGTGGAGCAGTTCTTC
NA | NA | TRBJ1-2 | TRBV5-1 | CASSERTLNYGYTF | TGCGCCAGCAGCGAAAGGACACTGAACTATGGCTACACCTTC
NA | NA | TRBJ1-1 | TRBV7-2 | CASRRLVNTEAFF | TGTGCCAGCAGACGCCTTGTTAACACTGAAGCTTTCTTT
TRBD1 | NA | TRBJ2-5 | TRBV30 | CAWTENRGLWETQYF | TGTGCCTGGACCGAAAACAGGGGCCTGTGGGAGACCCAGTACTTC
NA | NA | TRBJ2-1 | TRBV29-1 | CSVQATYNEQFF | TGCAGCGTTCAAGCTACTTACAATGAGCAGTTCTTC
NA | many | TRBJ2-5 | TRBV4-1 | CASSLQEGAETQYF | TGCGCCAGCAGCCTCCAGGAGGGGGCAGAGACCCAGTACTTC